These 15 T cell receptor beta chains originate from one sample sequenced in a study of CD8 T cells in Susac syndrome. The authors reverse transcribed roughly 0.5 to 1 ug RNA with random hexamers. TCRdb re-derived calls from the immunoSEQ multiplex PCR reads in MiXCR, one entry per CDR3 protein. Of 230,000 or so distinct CDR3 sequences listed, approximately 95% are singletons. Sequenced sample: CD4+ T cells from PBMCs. The receptors stem from a human donor with multiple sclerosis.

V gene TRBV7-9 combines with J gene TRBJ2-7; D call uncertain. This CDR3 comprises 15 residues. Germline V lookup: CDR1 SEHNR, CDR2 FQNEAQ (reference sequence). The V end lost 5 bases, the J end lost 0 bases, and 14 bases lay between the germline ends. This chain's CDR3 is CASSPTVRFSYEQYF. The CDR3 bases are TGTGCCAGCAGCCCCACAGTGCGGTTCTCCTACGAGCAGTACTTC.

V is TRBV7-3 and J is TRBJ2-5, with D maybe TRBD2 (6 bases). Trimming took off 2 bases at V and 3 bases at J, with 7 bases between the two ends. The CDR3 loop spans 13 amino acids. Germline lookup yields CDR1 SGHTA and CDR2 FQGTGA. The DNA for the CDR3 is TGTGCCAGCAGCTTATTAGCGGAAGAGACCCAGTACTTC. Its translation: CASSLLAEETQYF.

V gene TRBV7-3 combines with J gene TRBJ2-1; no clear D gene. V lost 5 bases and J 1 base, leaving 12 bases between the germline ends. Germline CDR1 is SGHTA and CDR2 is FQGTGA. The CDR3 is made up of 15 amino acids. The chain's CDR3 is CASSPAGRSYNEQFF. Written as DNA, the CDR3 is TGTGCCAGCAGCCCAGCCGGGCGGTCCTACAATGAGCAGTTCTTC.

This clonotype was detected only once. The rearrangement joins TRBV5-4 to TRBJ1-1; D might be TRBD1 (5 bases). Germline-derived CDR1 and CDR2 are SGHNT and YYREEE (reference sequence). Trimming pared 4 bases from V and 5 bases from J, leaving 15 bases between. The CDR3 consists of 14 residues. CDR3 sequence: CASSNPRVRTEAFF. As DNA, the CDR3 is TGTGCCAGCAGCAACCCCAGGGTTCGAACTGAAGCTTTCTTT.

This chain connects TRBV29-1 to TRBJ1-2; the match to TRBD1 covers 7 bases. This CDR3 has 15 residues. The V and J ends lost 1 base and 2 bases, in that order; junction bases with no gene match: 7. The V gene's germline CDR1 is SQVTM and CDR2 ANQGSEA. CDR3 amino acids: CSVEGGQYKNYGYTF. DNA for the CDR3: TGCAGCGTTGAAGGGGGACAGTATAAGAACTATGGCTACACCTTC.

This clonotype was seen a single time. The rearrangement joins TRBV29-1 to TRBJ1-4; no clear D gene. Trimming took off 6 bases at V and 6 bases at J, with 20 bases between the two ends. CDR3 length: 15 amino acids. Germline V gene lookup returns CDR1 SQVTM and CDR2 ANQGSEA. For the CDR3, the DNA is TGCAGCGTGACCTTCCGAAGCTTTGGGGATGAAAAACTGTTTTTT. As protein: CSVTFRSFGDEKLFF.

This chain links TRBV24-1 with TRBJ1-2, with 7 bases identical to TRBD1. This CDR3 contains 14 residues. Germline values: CDR1 KGHDR, CDR2 SFDVKD. The J segment lost 4 bases and the V segment lost 3 bases, leaving 4 bases of the junction unmatched. The CDR3 protein is CATSDTNRGYGYTF. CDR3 DNA: TGTGCCACCAGTGATACCAACAGGGGCTATGGCTACACCTTC.

The chain combines TRBV30 with TRBJ2-1; 8 nucleotides align to TRBD2. CDR1 and CDR2 (germline): GTSNPN, SVGIG (reference sequence). This CDR3 has 13 residues. Trimming took 4 bases from V and 9 from J; bases not matched to a gene: 8. CDR3 region: CAWTSGSAGEQFF. In DNA form, the CDR3 reads TGTGCCTGGACAAGCGGGAGCGCTGGTGAGCAGTTCTTC.

The chain uses TRBV7-9 and TRBJ2-3; D may be TRBD1 or TRBD2 (5 bases each). CDR1 SEHNR and CDR2 FQNEAQ come from the germline V gene (reference sequence). This CDR3 is built from 14 residues. The V end lost 5 bases, the J end lost 4 bases, and 13 bases lay between the germline ends. CDR3 protein: CASSVGAPPDTQYF. CDR3 DNA: TGTGCCAGCAGCGTCGGGGCCCCCCCAGATACGCAGTATTTT.

The chain carries TRBV7-4 and TRBJ2-7; D is unclear. CDR3 length: 13 amino acids. Germline V CDR1 and CDR2: SGHVT, SQSDAQ. Trimming took 4 bases from V and 4 from J, leaving 11 bases between them. CDR3 nucleotides: TGTGCCAGCAGCTCCTGCCGTGGGTACGAGCAGTACTTC. Protein sequence: CASSSCRGYEQYF.

J is TRBJ1-2 and V is TRBV19; a possible D gene is TRBD1 (5 bases). The V end lost 2 bases, the J end lost 5 bases, and 24 bases lay between the germline ends. The CDR3 is 18 amino acids. Per germline, CDR1 LNHDA and CDR2 SQIVND (reference sequence). For the CDR3, the DNA is TGTGCCAGTAGTATAAGGGTTTCGGCCTTAAAGGGGTCTTATGGCTACACCTTC. Encoded protein: CASSIRVSALKGSYGYTF.

The V and J genes are TRBV4-1 and TRBJ1-2; D is perhaps TRBD1 (5 bases). The length of the CDR3 is 17 residues. Germline V CDR1 and CDR2: MGHRA, YSYEKL. Trimming removed 1 base from V and 4 bases from J, with 19 bases in between. The CDR3 coding sequence is TGCGCCAGCAGCCAAGTGGGACGGACGGGTACAACCTATGGCTACACCTTC. Its translation is CASSQVGRTGTTYGYTF.

This clonotype has a single count. The rearrangement uses TRBV10-3 and TRBJ2-7; a possible D gene is TRBD2 (6 bases). Trimming cost V 3 bases and J 3 bases, with 21 bases left between them. The CDR3 sequence is 17 residues long. In germline, CDR1 is ENHRY, CDR2 SYGVKD. The CDR3: CAISDSPGTSPVYEQYF. CDR3 DNA sequence: TGTGCCATCAGTGATTCCCCCGGGACTTCGCCTGTCTACGAGCAGTACTTC.

This clonotype is a singleton in its sample. The V and J genes are TRBV18 and TRBJ2-7; 7 bases agree with TRBD1. The CDR3 runs to 15 residues. V dropped 1 base and J dropped 7; count of bases not matched to a gene: 10. Germline CDR1 is KGHSH and CDR2 is LQKENI. DNA of the CDR3: TGTGCCAGCTCACCACAGAACAGGGGTTTTACGGAGCAGTACTTC. Its protein product is CASSPQNRGFTEQYF. Full variable domain (remainder filled in from reference TRBV18 and TRBJ2-7): NAGVMQNPRHLVRRRGQEARLRCSPMKGHSHVYWYRQLPEEGLKFMVYLQKENIIDESGMPKERFSAEFPKEGPSILRIQQVVRGDSAAYFCASSPQNRGFTEQYFGPGTRLTVT.

This sequence joins TRBV14 and TRBJ1-1; D unresolved. CDR3 length equals 17 residues. V lost 2 bases, J lost 4 bases, and 20 bases lay in between. Germline CDR1 reads SGHDN; CDR2 reads FVKESK. In DNA form, the CDR3 reads TGTGCCAGCAGCCAATCGTGGGCCACCGAAGGAAGCACTGAAGCTTTCTTT. Translating it yields CASSQSWATEGSTEAFF.